The 15 T cell receptor delta chains below all came from one sample that was sequenced in a study of gamma-delta chains in newborns, infants, children. TCRdb ran CATT on the reads. The sample has over 5,500 delta-chain clones, around 11% seen once; the top ten hold 7.1%. The sample consisted of blood. The receptors were sampled from a child who was a newborn, infant or young child, either healthy, febrile or measles-vaccinated (not recorded which).

This clone was seen a handful of times. TCRdb has a much larger clone's protein, which differs at residue 5 from the translation of this DNA, likely because of a read error; what is shown is the protein translated from the DNA. The chain has TRDV2 and TRDJ1, with a tentative D call TRDD3 (6 bases). Germline CDR1 GEAIGNYY, CDR2 EKD. Between the trimmed V and J ends, which lost 3 bases and 7 bases, there was a span of 20 bases. The CDR3 has 15 residues. CDR3 DNA sequence: TGTGCCTGTGACGCCGTAGGGGATTCGGTGGGTAAACTCATCTTT. Protein sequence: CACDAVGDSVGKLIF.

The rearrangement uses TRDV2 and TRDJ3; 12 bases align to TRDD3. Germline CDR1 is GEAIGNYY and CDR2 is EKD. With 0 bases clipped from V and 2 bases from J, the junction kept 4 bases outside the gene matches. The length of the CDR3 is 19 residues. Here the CDR3 DNA reads TGTGCCTGTGACACCGTACTGGGGGATACTACCTGGGACACCCGACAGATGTTTTTC. Its protein is CACDTVLGDTTWDTRQMFF.

This chain links TRDV2 with TRDJ3; 9 bases map to TRDD3. As TCRdb names no J gene, one was assigned here on the basis of a DNA match to germline. V shed 2 bases, J shed 0 bases, and the junction held 13 bases outside the gene matches. This CDR3 has 21 amino acids. CDR1 and CDR2 (germline): GEAIGNYY, EKD. CDR3 amino acids: CACDRGGLGDSSSWDTRQMFF. CDR3 DNA: TGTGCCTGTGACAGGGGAGGACTGGGGGACTCTAGCTCCTGGGACACCCGACAGATGTTTTTC.

This clone is medium-sized by share. The chain links TRDV2 to TRDJ1, with TRDD3 matching 8 bases. The V gene end was trimmed by 4 bases and the J gene end by 0 bases; junction bases not matched to a gene: 6. This CDR3 region has 15 residues. The germline V gene has CDR1 GEAIGNYY and CDR2 EKD. The CDR3 sequence: CACDRLGVYTDKLIF. CDR3 DNA: TGTGCCTGTGATCGACTGGGGGTGTACACCGATAAACTCATCTTT.

This clone was recorded a few times. The genes are TRDV2 and TRDJ1; TRDD3 matches at 7 bases. Looked up from germline, CDR1 is GEAIGNYY and CDR2 is EKD. This CDR3 region has 19 residues. Trimming took 3 bases from V and 3 from J; bases not matched to a gene: 21. The chain's CDR3 is CACDPVDRDGGRTPDKLIF. The CDR3 DNA reads TGTGCCTGTGACCCCGTAGACCGCGATGGGGGACGAACCCCCGATAAACTCATCTTT.

A word on this clone: Because the CDR3's place on the DNA is in doubt, the DNA is left out and the CDR3 is given as listed by TCRdb. No V segment was called; the J segment is TRDJ3; the table's D call, TRDD3, has no DNA check behind it. The CDR3 totals 23 residues, both ends included. CDR3 sequence: CSVLLCRKYWGINRSWDTRQMFF.

In its sample, this clone ranks as medium-sized. The gene calls are TRDV2 and TRDJ1; 7 bases align to TRDD3. V lost 1 base and J lost 0; bases outside the gene matches: 10. The germline gives CDR1 GEAIGNYY, CDR2 EKD. The CDR3 has 17 amino acids. The DNA for the CDR3 is TGTGCCTGTGACACACTGGGGCACTTGACCAACACCGATAAACTCATCTTT. Its translation: CACDTLGHLTNTDKLIF.

This clone was detected a few times. The chain recombines TRDV2 with TRDJ1; D unclear. Trimming removed 3 bases at V and 0 bases at J, with 19 bases between. This CDR3 is built from 17 residues. Germline assignment: CDR1 GEAIGNYY and CDR2 EKD. CDR3 coding DNA: TGTGCCTGTGACCCGGTCCAAATTGGTAGGAACACCGATAAACTCATCTTT. Its protein product is CACDPVQIGRNTDKLIF.

This clone was observed a handful of times. The chain couples TRDV2 to TRDJ1, with D perhaps matching TRDD3 (6 bases). V was clipped by 0 bases and J by 1 base, with 8 bases between them. CDR3 length equals 14 residues. From germline, CDR1 is GEAIGNYY and CDR2 EKD. The CDR3 DNA sequence: TGTGCCTGTGACACCGTGGGGATCACCGATAAACTCATCTTT. Translated, it gives CACDTVGITDKLIF.

In its sample, this clone was seen a few times. The genes are TRDV2 and TRDJ2, with 11 nucleotides matching TRDD3. Germline V gene lookup returns CDR1 GEAIGNYY and CDR2 EKD. With V trimmed by 3 bases and J by 0 bases, 2 bases remained unmatched. The CDR3 consists of 16 residues. CDR3 nucleotide sequence: TGTGCCTGTGACTCACTGGGGGATACTTTGACAGCACAACTCTTCTTT. Its translation: CACDSLGDTLTAQLFF.

By proportion, this clone is medium-sized (0.01 to 0.1%). The genes are TRDV2 and TRDJ1, with 7 bases fitting TRDD3. The CDR3 loop spans 17 amino acids. Germline CDR1 GEAIGNYY, CDR2 EKD. With V trimmed by 3 bases and J by 1 base, 13 bases remained unmatched. CDR3 protein: CACDYLEVGEPTDKLIF. The CDR3 region has the DNA TGTGCCTGTGACTACCTTGAGGTGGGGGAACCCACCGATAAACTCATCTTT.

This chain joins TRDV2 and TRDJ1, with 7 bases matching TRDD3. Per the germline V gene, CDR1 is GEAIGNYY and CDR2 is EKD. The CDR3 runs 16 residues. V gave up 3 bases and J gave up 1 base; unmatched junction bases: 10. The CDR3 reads CACDSAGYESTDKLIF. DNA for the CDR3: TGTGCCTGTGACTCCGCCGGATACGAATCCACCGATAAACTCATCTTT.

This clone has just a few counts. For this DNA, TCRdb reports the protein of a much larger clone, which diverges at residue 5, most likely from a read error; the protein presented here is translated directly from the DNA. The chain links TRDV2 to TRDJ1, with 10 bases fitting TRDD3. The CDR3 loop spans 14 amino acids. Germline V gene sequence: CDR1 GEAIGNYY, CDR2 EKD. The trim removed 2 bases at V and 7 bases at J, leaving 6 bases unmatched. The DNA for the CDR3 is TGTGCCTGTGACAGTCTGGGGGATAATGGTAAACTCATCTTT. Its protein product is CACDSLGDNGKLIF.

This clone showed up just a few times. A far larger clone lies a single base away; this is likely a read error. The V call is TRDV2, the J call TRDJ1, with 7 bases identical to TRDD3. The J gene, not given by TCRdb, was assigned here from a germline match of the nucleotide sequence. Per germline, CDR1 GEAIGNYY and CDR2 EKD. The CDR3 has 18 amino acids. V was clipped by 0 bases and J by 2 bases; unmatched bases: 14. The CDR3 is CACDTLTHGGDSTDKLIF. The CDR3 bases are TGTGCCTGTGACACCCTTACCCATGGGGGAGATTCGACCGATAAACTCATCTTT.

This clone showed up just a few times. The junction departs from germline at one end; a sequencing error may be responsible. The CDR3 bases are TGTGCCCGTGACACCGTAGCTCTGGGGGGCTTCACCGATAAACTCATCTTT. This encodes CARDTVALGGFTDKLIF. The chain combines TRDV2 with TRDJ1, with 7 bases fitting TRDD3. Per germline, CDR1 GEAIGNYY and CDR2 EKD. The CDR3 sequence is 17 residues long.